Below, 26 T cell receptor beta chains from the same sample are listed, as sequenced in a study of chemoradiotherapy in HPV16-positive cancers. Profiled with immunoSEQ multiplex PCR; TCRdb holds only in-frame clones, not every one. The table records around 29,000 clones, approximately 93% of them present only once. The source material was blood, sampled from a patient who underwent chemoradiotherapy. These receptor sequences come from a human donor with HPV-associated anogenital cancer.

This clone was detected only once. The chain links TRBV5-4 to TRBJ1-3; no firm D call. The CDR3 covers 13 residues. Per germline, CDR1 SGHNT and CDR2 YYREEE (reference sequence). V lost 4 bases and J 3 bases, leaving 8 bases between the germline ends. The CDR3 reads CASSRGSGNTIYF. The CDR3 nucleotides are TGTGCCAGCAGCCGGGGTAGTGGAAACACCATATATTTT.

V usage is TRBV29-1 and J usage is TRBJ2-3; 8 bases align to TRBD1. Trimming at V came to 7 bases and at J to 1 base, leaving 10 bases not matched to a gene. There are 15 residues in the CDR3. CDR1 and CDR2 from the germline V gene are SQVTM and ANQGSEA. The CDR3: CSASGQGLRTDTQYF. DNA for the CDR3: TGCAGCGCCTCTGGACAGGGCCTTCGCACAGATACGCAGTATTTT.

This sequence joins TRBV5-1 and TRBJ2-3; 7 bases align to TRBD2. The CDR3 runs 13 residues. Trimming removed 7 bases from V and 5 bases from J; junction bases left unmatched: 7. CDR1 and CDR2 (germline): SGHRS, YFSETQ. CDR3 sequence (DNA): TGCGCCAGCGGCACGGGGGGTCTAGATACGCAGTATTTT. Amino acid sequence: CASGTGGLDTQYF.

The J gene is TRBJ1-6, the V gene TRBV5-4; TRBD1 might be the D (6 bases). This CDR3 has 14 residues. The ends were cut back, 4 bases at V and 9 bases at J, with 14 bases in the middle. Germline V lookup: CDR1 SGHNT, CDR2 YYREEE (reference sequence). The CDR3 is CASSLRDISSPLHF. In DNA, the CDR3 is TGTGCCAGCAGCCTCCGGGACATTTCTTCACCCCTCCACTTT.

This clone was seen only a few times. V usage is TRBV23-1 and J usage is TRBJ2-1, with D perhaps matching TRBD1 or TRBD2 (5 bases each). TRBV23-1 is known as an ORF, though its function is uncertain. The CDR3 sequence is 15 residues long. The V gene lost 3 bases and the J gene lost 10 bases, with 19 bases spanning the gap. The CDR3 region has the DNA TGCGCCAGCAGTCACCCCGGGGTCAGGGAAGGCGAGCAGTTCTTC. The encoded protein is CASSHPGVREGEQFF.

The gene calls are TRBV2 and TRBJ2-7; TRBD1 is a possible D gene (6 bases). Germline V lookup: CDR1 SNHLY, CDR2 FYNNEI. This CDR3 has 14 amino acids. V was trimmed by 2 bases and J by 7 bases, leaving 15 bases between them. The CDR3 sequence is CASSEPRTDLEQYF. The CDR3 nucleotides read TGTGCCAGCAGTGAACCCAGGACAGACTTAGAGCAGTACTTC.

In nucleotides, the CDR3 is TGCGCCAGCAGCTTGTCATCAGGGGGCGGTCAGCCCCAGCATTTT. Protein product: CASSLSSGGGQPQHF. The chain uses TRBV5-1 and TRBJ1-5; 8 bases map to TRBD1. With V trimmed by 1 base and J by 6 bases, 6 bases remained unmatched. This CDR3 has 15 amino acids. Looked up from germline, CDR1 is SGHRS and CDR2 is YFSETQ.

The chain carries TRBV11-2 and TRBJ2-7, with 9 bases matching TRBD1. Germline values: CDR1 SGHAT, CDR2 FQNNGV. Germline trimming cut 1 base from V and 0 bases from J; bases unmatched to any gene: 1. The CDR3 sequence is 15 residues long. In DNA, the CDR3 is TGTGCCAGCAGCTTAGGGGACAGGGACTCCTACGAGCAGTACTTC. Its translation is CASSLGDRDSYEQYF.

The J gene is TRBJ2-1, the V gene TRBV4-3; tentatively, D is TRBD2 (5 bases). The CDR3 contains 14 residues. Germline V gene lookup returns CDR1 LGHNA and CDR2 YSLEER. The V and J ends lost 1 base and 5 bases respectively, with 9 bases between them. CDR3 DNA sequence: TGCGCCAGCAGCCAAGGACTATTCGACAATGAGCAGTTCTTC. Amino acid sequence: CASSQGLFDNEQFF.

This clone was found a few times. V gene TRBV19 combines with J gene TRBJ2-7; D assignment may be TRBD1 or TRBD2 (6 bases each). This CDR3 has 16 residues. The ends were cut back, 2 bases at V and 0 bases at J, with 14 bases in the middle. Germline CDR1 is LNHDA and CDR2 is SQIVND (reference sequence). The DNA for the CDR3 is TGTGCCAGTAGTATAATGGATGGAGGGGGCTCCTACGAGCAGTACTTC. As protein: CASSIMDGGGSYEQYF.

The genes are TRBV5-4 and TRBJ2-1; TRBD2 is a possible D gene (6 bases). Per germline, CDR1 SGHNT and CDR2 YYREEE (reference sequence). The CDR3 totals 12 residues. V dropped 4 bases and J dropped 7 bases, with 9 bases sitting between them. The CDR3 region is CASSELANEQFF. The CDR3, as DNA: TGTGCCAGCAGCGAACTAGCAAATGAGCAGTTCTTC.

This chain uses TRBV18 with TRBJ2-3; D is ambiguous. The V end was cut by 2 bases, the J end by 6 bases, with 12 bases between. The CDR3 runs to 14 residues. CDR1 and CDR2 from the germline V gene are KGHSH and LQKENI. The CDR3 protein is CASSPSLSGDTQYF. DNA for the CDR3: TGTGCCAGCTCACCAAGTCTCTCCGGCGATACGCAGTATTTT.

The rearrangement links TRBV29-1 to TRBJ2-7; weak D call: TRBD2 (5 bases). This CDR3 has 14 residues. Trimming cost V 4 bases and J 3 bases, with 16 bases left between them. Germline assignment: CDR1 SQVTM and CDR2 ANQGSEA. Here the CDR3 DNA reads TGCAGCGTTGTGGGGAGCGGTAACATCTACGAGCAGTACTTC. Amino acid sequence: CSVVGSGNIYEQYF.

This clone appeared once. The chain joins TRBV10-3 to TRBJ1-2; 11 positions agree with TRBD1. CDR1 and CDR2 from the germline V gene are ENHRY and SYGVKD. The CDR3 totals 13 residues. Trimming at V came to 7 bases and at J to 7 bases, leaving 5 bases not matched to a gene. As DNA, the CDR3 is TGTGCCATCAAGGGACAGGGGGATTTTGGCTACACCTTC. This sequence encodes CAIKGQGDFGYTF.

J is TRBJ2-2 and V is TRBV18; D remains ambiguous. Germline values: CDR1 KGHSH, CDR2 LQKENI. This CDR3 region has 15 residues. Trimming pared 8 bases from V and 0 bases from J, leaving 13 bases between. The CDR3 bases are TGTGCCAGCAGCAGAGCGACCCCGAACACCGGGGAGCTGTTTTTT. This gives the protein CASSRATPNTGELFF.

This chain connects TRBV2 to TRBJ2-7, with D possibly being TRBD1 or TRBD2 (5 bases each). The V gene lost 6 bases and the J gene lost 6 bases, with 15 bases spanning the gap. Germline V gene lookup returns CDR1 SNHLY and CDR2 FYNNEI. The CDR3 is made up of 13 amino acids. The CDR3 sequence is CASRGTASSEQYF. The CDR3 DNA sequence: TGTGCCAGCAGGGGGACCGCCTCCAGCGAGCAGTACTTC.

The CDR3 nucleotides read TGTGCCAGCAGCTCGTGGACTAGCCCCGAAGAGACCCAGTACTTC. Its protein is CASSSWTSPEETQYF. The chain couples TRBV5-4 to TRBJ2-5; TRBD2 matches 8 bases. The V and J ends lost 3 bases and 3 bases, in that order; junction bases with no gene match: 7. This CDR3 comprises 15 residues. Germline V gene sequence: CDR1 SGHNT, CDR2 YYREEE (reference sequence).

The rearrangement uses TRBV19 and TRBJ1-1; D possibly corresponds to TRBD1 (6 bases). In germline, CDR1 is LNHDA, CDR2 SQIVND (reference sequence). This CDR3 region has 14 residues. Between the trimmed V and J ends, which lost 5 bases and 5 bases, there was a span of 15 bases. The CDR3 sequence: CASSLQGRGTEAFF. The DNA for the CDR3 is TGTGCCAGTAGTCTCCAGGGGCGAGGGACTGAAGCTTTCTTT.

The rearrangement links TRBV7-2 to TRBJ2-7; possibly TRBD1 for D (6 bases). This CDR3 comprises 15 residues. Germline V gives CDR1 SGHTA, CDR2 FQGNSA. Trimming stripped 5 bases from V and 2 bases from J, with 16 bases between. The CDR3 protein is CASSPATGITYEQYF. The CDR3 DNA is TGTGCCAGCAGCCCCGCGACAGGAATCACCTACGAGCAGTACTTC.

This clone has just a few counts. V gene TRBV19 combines with J gene TRBJ2-7, with TRBD1 matching 8 bases. This CDR3 has 15 residues. Trimming took 4 bases from V and 6 from J; bases not matched to a gene: 11. Per germline, CDR1 LNHDA and CDR2 SQIVND (reference sequence). The CDR3 reads CASSTSGQGLLEQYF. CDR3 bases: TGTGCCAGTAGTACTTCAGGACAGGGTCTACTCGAGCAGTACTTC.

This clone was seen only once. The chain links TRBV7-2 to TRBJ2-2; the D gene is possibly TRBD2 (6 bases). Germline CDR1 SGHTA, CDR2 FQGNSA. Trimming removed 1 base at V and 0 bases at J, with 12 bases between. CDR3 size: 17 residues. The CDR3 DNA sequence: TGTGCCAGCAGCTTAGATTTTACGGGGGCGAACACCGGGGAGCTGTTTTTT. This encodes CASSLDFTGANTGELFF.

The gene calls are TRBV21-1 and TRBJ1-5. TRBV21-1 is a pseudogene locus. The CDR3 runs to 13 residues. CDR3 sequence: CASSKGADQPQHF. In DNA, the CDR3 is TGTGCCAGCAGCAAGGGAGCGGATCAGCCCCAGCATTTT.

The rearrangement joins TRBV6-1 to TRBJ2-7; perhaps TRBD2 as D (6 bases). V was cut by 2 bases and J by 3 bases, with 14 bases left in between. This CDR3 contains 15 residues. Germline V lookup: CDR1 MNHNS, CDR2 SASEGT. The CDR3 spells CASSESVGGNYEQYF. The CDR3, as DNA: TGTGCCAGCAGTGAATCAGTAGGAGGGAACTACGAGCAGTACTTC.

This chain uses TRBV7-2 with TRBJ2-1, with D uncertain. V lost 1 base to trimming and J lost 4 bases, with 14 bases between them. Looked up from germline, CDR1 is SGHTA and CDR2 is FQGNSA. The CDR3 is 16 amino acids. CDR3 sequence: CASSLGLVDGYNEQFF. The CDR3 DNA sequence: TGTGCCAGCAGCTTAGGTCTAGTCGACGGTTACAATGAGCAGTTCTTC.

The J gene is TRBJ1-2, the V gene TRBV2; maybe TRBD1 (5 bases). The ends were cut back, 7 bases at V and 7 bases at J, with 16 bases in the middle. From germline, CDR1 is SNHLY and CDR2 FYNNEI. The CDR3 runs 13 residues. In nucleotides, the CDR3 is TGTGCCAGCAAGATAACGGACAAAGGTGGCTACACCTTC. It translates to CASKITDKGGYTF.

In this sample, this clone turned up a few times. The genes are TRBV7-6 and TRBJ2-2, with 8 bases aligning to TRBD2. CDR3 size: 17 residues. Germline trimming cut 4 bases from V and 0 bases from J; bases unmatched to any gene: 7. Germline-derived CDR1 and CDR2 are SGHVS and FNYEAQ. The CDR3 DNA follows: TGTGCCAGCAGCTCCTCGACTAGCGAGTCGAACACCGGGGAGCTGTTTTTT. It specifies CASSSSTSESNTGELFF.